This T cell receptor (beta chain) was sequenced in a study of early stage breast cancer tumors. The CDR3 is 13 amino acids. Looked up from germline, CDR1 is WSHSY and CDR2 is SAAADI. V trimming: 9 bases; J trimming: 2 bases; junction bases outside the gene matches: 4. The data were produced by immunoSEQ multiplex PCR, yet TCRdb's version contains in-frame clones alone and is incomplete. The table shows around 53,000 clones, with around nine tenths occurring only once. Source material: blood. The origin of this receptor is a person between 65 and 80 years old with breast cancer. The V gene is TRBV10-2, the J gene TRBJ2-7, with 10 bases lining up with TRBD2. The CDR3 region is CASQREGTYEQYF. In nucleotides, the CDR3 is TGCGCCAGTCAGCGGGAGGGGACCTACGAGCAGTACTTC.